This T cell receptor (beta chain) was sequenced in a study of beta chain features in type 1 diabetes. On the study more broadly: Age, gender, cell numbers and subset yield matched between patients and controls.

Reverse transcription of all isolated RNA meant that expressed TCRB transcripts were sequenced. Produced via immunoSEQ multiplex PCR; TCRdb's table is partial and in-frame only. This repertoire shows around 250,000 clones, around an eighth found once; its top ten account for around 0.026%. CD4+ naive, central memory, regulatory and stem cell-like memory subsets were isolated by sorting on CD45RO/CCR7/CD25/CD127/CD95/CD27. V dropped 3 bases and J dropped 4 bases, with 16 bases sitting between them. The V gene's germline CDR1 is LGHNA and CDR2 YSLEER. The CDR3 runs 16 residues. The sequencing input was naive CD4+ T cells from blood. This receptor was taken from a woman aged 40 to 50 in good health. The chain is built from TRBV4-3 and TRBJ2-1; maybe TRBD2 (7 bases). CDR3 residues: CASSHVGGALYNEQFF. In DNA, the CDR3 is TGCGCCAGCAGCCATGTGGGGGGGGCCCTTTACAATGAGCAGTTCTTC.